The entry below describes one T cell receptor beta chain. Using immunoSEQ multiplex PCR, the repertoire was profiled, and TCRdb retains in-frame clones only, with some absent. The sample gives around 980,000 clones, about four fifths of which show up once; 0.61% is in the top ten. The V and J ends lost 4 bases and 5 bases, in that order; junction bases with no gene match: 6. The germline gives CDR1 SQVTM, CDR2 ANQGSEA. The CDR3 contains 14 residues. The sample originates from a study of shared clonotypes between healthy human individuals. The source of this sequence is a man between 18 and 35 years old in good health. Some clones in this sample may be carry-over from other donors' samples. V usage is TRBV29-1 and J usage is TRBJ2-5; 11 bases match TRBD1. The material sequenced was memory CD4+ T cells from PBMCs. Subset defined: CD45RA-negative fraction. Here the CDR3 DNA reads TGCAGCGTTGTGGACAGGGGGCGCGCGGAGACCCAGTACTTC. Its protein product is CSVVDRGRAETQYF. The full variable domain, completed using reference TRBV29-1 and TRBJ2-5, is SAVISQKPSRDICQRGTSLTIQCQVDSQVTMMFWYRQQPGQSLTLIATANQGSEATYESGFVIDKFPISRPNLTFSTLTVSNMSPEDSSIYLCSVVDRGRAETQYFGPGTRLLVL.